These 12 T cell receptor beta chains originate from one sample sequenced in a study of response to subunit inactivated influenza vaccine. TCRdb fed the RT-PCR reads into MiXCR, producing one record per CDR3 protein. The table has about 620,000 distinct CDR3 sequences, about 10% seen once; the top ten hold roughly a tenth. Sequenced material: PBMCs from blood, taken on the day of vaccination. The origin of the receptors is a man aged 50-59 years who received an inactivated influenza vaccine.

This clonotype has a handful of counts. Written as DNA, the CDR3 is TGTGCCAGCAGCCAAGAGAGTGTTAGCTCTGGAAACACCATATATTTT. It encodes CASSQESVSSGNTIYF. The rearrangement joins TRBV4-2 to TRBJ1-3; D unresolved. The CDR3 totals 16 residues. The germline gives CDR1 LGHNA, CDR2 YNFKEQ. The V and J ends lost 0 bases and 0 bases respectively, with 9 bases between them.

The chain is built from TRBV20-1 and TRBJ2-2; D may be TRBD2 (6 bases). The CDR3 is 14 residues long. The V gene's germline CDR1 is DFQATT and CDR2 SNEGSKA (reference sequence). CDR3 sequence reads: CSCSRSGRVGELFF. In DNA, the CDR3 is TGCAGCTGCTCGCGAAGCGGGCGGGTCGGGGAGCTGTTTTTT.

The rearrangement uses TRBV12-3 or TRBV12-4 and TRBJ2-7; either TRBD1 or TRBD2 may supply D (5 bases each). The CDR3 covers 17 residues. Trimming removed 4 bases from V and 2 bases from J, with 21 bases in between. CDR3 bases: TGTGCCAGCAGTTCCCTCACAGGTAGCGCTTCCCCCTACGAGCAGTACTTC. This translates into CASSSLTGSASPYEQYF.

The table lists this clonotype with a few counts. The genes are TRBV20-1 and TRBJ2-7, with 7 bases fitting TRBD2. The V gene's germline CDR1 is DFQATT and CDR2 SNEGSKA (reference sequence). This CDR3 contains 16 residues. V was clipped by 0 bases and J by 2 bases; unmatched bases: 10. CDR3 residues: CSARDLVAGKTYEQYF. The CDR3 DNA reads as TGCAGTGCTAGAGATCTGGTAGCGGGTAAGACCTACGAGCAGTACTTC.

This clonotype has just a few counts. V is TRBV5-1 and J is TRBJ2-3, with TRBD2 matching over 14 bases. The CDR3 totals 16 residues. The germline V gene has CDR1 SGHRS and CDR2 YFSETQ. The V gene end was trimmed by 4 bases and the J gene end by 6 bases; junction bases not matched to a gene: 7. Here the CDR3 reads CASSPGLAGVRDTQYF. DNA of the CDR3: TGCGCCAGCAGCCCGGGACTAGCGGGGGTCAGGGATACGCAGTATTTT.

The chain recombines TRBV5-4 with TRBJ1-1, with 9 bases lining up with TRBD1. V was clipped by 4 bases and J by 4 bases; unmatched bases: 5. The CDR3 sequence is 14 residues long. Germline loops: CDR1 SGHNT, CDR2 YYREEE (reference sequence). As DNA, the CDR3 is TGTGCCAGCAGCCTGGACAGGGGTAGCACTGAAGCTTTCTTT. Its protein product is CASSLDRGSTEAFF.

This clonotype was found a few times. The chain carries TRBV20-1 and TRBJ2-7; a weak D match, TRBD1 (5 bases). Germline loops: CDR1 DFQATT, CDR2 SNEGSKA (reference sequence). This CDR3 contains 12 residues. Trimming took 4 bases from V and 0 from J, leaving 7 bases between them. This chain's CDR3 is CSATDNSYEQYF. The CDR3 DNA reads TGCAGTGCTACGGACAACTCCTACGAGCAGTACTTC.

V is TRBV7-9 and J is TRBJ2-1; 11 bases map to TRBD2. This CDR3 comprises 15 residues. CDR1 and CDR2 from the germline V gene are SEHNR and FQNEAQ (reference sequence). Unmatched junction bases numbered 12, after V lost 4 bases and J lost 13 bases. CDR3 nucleotide sequence: TGTGCCAGCAGCTCCAGATTTAGCGGGGGGGAGTCTCAGTTCTTC. This encodes CASSSRFSGGESQFF.

The V call is TRBV6-1, the J call TRBJ2-7, with D unresolved. V lost 8 bases to trimming and J lost 0 bases, with 17 bases between them. The CDR3 runs to 15 residues. From germline, CDR1 is MNHNS and CDR2 SASEGT. CDR3 DNA: TGTGCCAGCGCGGCAATAGGTATGAGCTCCTACGAGCAGTACTTC. It codes for CASAAIGMSSYEQYF.

This clonotype was counted between two and nine times. The chain links TRBV20-1 to TRBJ2-7, with D possibly being TRBD1 (6 bases). CDR3 length: 14 amino acids. Germline V gives CDR1 DFQATT, CDR2 SNEGSKA (reference sequence). The V end lost 5 bases, the J end lost 4 bases, and 18 bases lay between the germline ends. CDR3 nucleotide sequence: TGCAGTGCTTCCCCGGACAGATTCCAATACGAGCAGTACTTC. It yields the protein CSASPDRFQYEQYF.

The chain combines TRBV4-3 with TRBJ1-6, with 12 bases fitting TRBD1. Germline CDR1 LGHNA, CDR2 YSLEER. The CDR3 spans 16 residues. V dropped 4 bases and J dropped 9; count of bases not matched to a gene: 7. CDR3 amino acids: CASSPDLGQGASPLHF. DNA of the CDR3: TGCGCCAGCAGCCCAGACCTGGGACAGGGGGCTTCACCCCTCCACTTT.

A few counts support this clonotype. The chain couples TRBV12-3 or TRBV12-4 to TRBJ1-2; D is unresolved. Trimming left V 1 base short and J 6 bases short, with 15 bases between. The CDR3 sequence is 15 residues long. CDR3 DNA: TGTGCCAGCAGTTTAGTGTCTGGGGTTAGTAATGGCTACACCTTC. Translation: CASSLVSGVSNGYTF.